This TCR beta chain was observed in a study of T cell responses to AZD1222 COVID-19 vaccine. Study-wide background: Analyses pooled second doses at about 4 or about 12 weeks.

Study results and caveats: At 160-218 and 743-854, vaccine-associated CD4 TCRs were dominant, and they spanned spike. No day 14 peak samples; only post-peak repertoires were characterized.

This CDR3 is 15 amino acids long. Germline-derived CDR1 and CDR2 are SEHNR and FQNEAQ (reference sequence). Trimming cost V 4 bases and J 0 bases, with 11 bases left between them. Note on this clone: The antigen remains unidentified.

Method: immunoSEQ multiplex PCR; TCRdb's copy keeps in-frame clones and lacks some. The sample has about 130,000 clones; around nine tenths are singletons. The chain is built from TRBV7-9 and TRBJ2-3; no firm D call. The sample here was peripheral blood, taken on day 0 of AZD1222 vaccination. This receptor was taken from an adult in good health. CDR3 nucleotide sequence: TGTGCCAGCAGCTCGCCCCCGCCGAGCACAGATACGCAGTATTTT. Translating gives CASSSPPPSTDTQYF. The entire variable domain, with the rest obtained from reference TRBV7-9 and TRBJ2-3, is as follows: DTGVSQNPRHKITKRGQNVTFRCDPISEHNRLYWYRQTLGQGPEFLTYFQNEAQLEKSRLLSDRFSAERPKGSFSTLEIQRTEQGDSAMYLCASSSPPPSTDTQYFGPGTRLTVL.